The present T cell receptor (beta chain) was sequenced within a study of CD8+CD57+ T cells in acquired aplastic anemia. Whole-study context: The average for DNA from sorted CD4+ and CD8+ cells was 3.2 ug.

The CDR3 covers 16 residues. The germline gives CDR1 SGHTA, CDR2 FQGNSA. Between the trimmed V and J ends, which lost 5 bases and 5 bases, there was a span of 22 bases. This clonotype was recorded at least ten times. Genomic DNA was employed as the template in profiling TCR beta VDJ and CDR3. TCRdb re-analysed the reads in MiXCR, keeping a single row per CDR3 protein. The sample has more than 150,000 distinct CDR3 sequences, about 47% seen once. The receptor was isolated from a human donor in good health. This chain links TRBV7-2 with TRBJ2-7; either TRBD1 or TRBD2 may fit D (5 bases each). The specimen was sorted CD4+, CD8+, or CD8+CD57+ T cells (not recorded which) from PBMCs. The CDR3 here is CASSRDPGGRGDEQYF. The CDR3 DNA is TGTGCCAGCAGCCGGGACCCGGGCGGACGAGGGGACGAGCAGTACTTC.